This T cell receptor beta chain was sequenced during a study of blood T cell repertoires in COVID-19. Study details: The samples span acute and convalescent COVID-19 from the United States, Italy and Spain. PBMCs, B-cell-depleted T cells, or T cells were the source of the cDNA or gDNA that made up the material.

This clone was counted only a few times. CDR1 is SNHLY, CDR2 FYNNEI, per germline. Trimming cost V 8 bases and J 1 base, with 12 bases left between them. The CDR3 totals 13 residues. Per the original methods: Reference gene primer amplification gave estimated nucleated cell counts. Clones were sequenced by immunoSEQ multiplex PCR, and TCRdb holds only the in-frame ones, with some missing. The D gene and trimming were derived from the DNA, and the V and J assignments and clone size from that table. Of about 140,000 clones listed, about 83% are singletons. The TCR originated in a human donor in a cohort sampled during active COVID-19. The genes are TRBV2 and TRBJ2-7; TRBD2 is a possible D gene (5 bases). The sequenced material came from peripheral blood. DNA for the CDR3: TGTGCCAGCCGGGATCGGGGTTCCTACGAGCAGTACTTC. This codes for CASRDRGSYEQYF.